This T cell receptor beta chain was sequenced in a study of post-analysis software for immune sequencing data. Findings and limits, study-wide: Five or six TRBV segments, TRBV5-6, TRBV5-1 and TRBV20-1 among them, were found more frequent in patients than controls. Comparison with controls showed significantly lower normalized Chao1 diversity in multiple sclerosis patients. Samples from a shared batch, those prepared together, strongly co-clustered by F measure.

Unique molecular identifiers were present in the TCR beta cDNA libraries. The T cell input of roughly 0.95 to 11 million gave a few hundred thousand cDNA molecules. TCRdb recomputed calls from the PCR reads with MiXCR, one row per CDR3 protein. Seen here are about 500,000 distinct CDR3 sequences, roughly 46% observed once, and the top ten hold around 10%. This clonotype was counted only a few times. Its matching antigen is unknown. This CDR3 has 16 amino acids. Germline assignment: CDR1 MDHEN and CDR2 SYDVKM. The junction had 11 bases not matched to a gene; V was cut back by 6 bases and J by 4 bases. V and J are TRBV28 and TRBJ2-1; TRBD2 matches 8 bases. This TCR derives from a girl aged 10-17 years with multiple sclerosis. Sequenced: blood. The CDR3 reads CASSTRGLGGYNEQFF. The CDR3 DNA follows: TGTGCCAGCAGCACCCGGGGACTAGGGGGATACAATGAGCAGTTCTTC.